This record covers a single TCR beta chain. This sample was included in a study of blood T cell repertoires in COVID-19. Study-wide background: Samples taken during acute and convalescent COVID-19 were collected in the United States, Italy and Spain. The cDNA or gDNA used as material had been derived from T cells, B-cell-depleted T cells, or PBMCs.

Authors' processing steps: Quantification of nucleated cells was approximated via reference gene primer amplification. The protocol was immunoSEQ multiplex PCR, while the TCRdb copy is restricted to in-frame clones and leaves out a portion. For V, J and clone size, that table is used; D and trimming come from the DNA. The sample carries more than 250,000 clones, approximately 82% recorded once. Sample: peripheral blood. The receptor's source is a man between 60 and 75 years old who had recovered from COVID-19.

The chain's CDR3 is CASSSGQPNTEAFF. Written as DNA, the CDR3 is TGTGCCAGCAGCTCGGGACAGCCGAACACTGAAGCTTTCTTT. The gene calls are TRBV7-9 and TRBJ1-1; 7 bases line up with TRBD1. The CDR3 is 14 residues long. The trim removed 4 bases at V and 1 base at J, leaving 3 bases unmatched. Germline CDR1 and CDR2: SEHNR and FQNEAQ (reference sequence). Using reference TRBV7-9 and TRBJ1-1 for the parts outside the CDR3, the full variable domain is DTGVSQNPRHKITKRGQNVTFRCDPISEHNRLYWYRQTLGQGPEFLTYFQNEAQLEKSRLLSDRFSAERPKGSFSTLEIQRTEQGDSAMYLCASSSGQPNTEAFFGQGTRLTVV.